The 17 T cell receptor beta chains below come from one sample, sequenced in a study of identical twins. A single record per CDR3 protein comes from TCRdb applying MiXCR to the 5' RACE reads. The sample records approximately 500,000 distinct CDR3 sequences, nearly 15% being singletons. These records were also assigned to another study, of yellow fever vaccine responses in identical twins.

The material sequenced was CD4+ T cells sorted from blood. Receptors originate from a woman between 18 and 29 years old in good health.

This clonotype occurred a few times. The CDR3, as DNA: TGTGCCAGCAGCCCAGAGGGGGCACCCCTCCACTTT. The encoded protein is CASSPEGAPLHF. This chain links TRBV7-9 with TRBJ1-6; TRBD1 might be the D (6 bases). Germline values: CDR1 SEHNR, CDR2 FQNEAQ (reference sequence). The V gene lost 5 bases and the J gene lost 11 bases, with 10 bases spanning the gap. The CDR3 sequence is 12 residues long. The variable domain in full, with the rest retrieved from reference TRBV7-9 and TRBJ1-6, is DTGVSQNPRHKITKRGQNVTFRCDPISEHNRLYWYRQTLGQGPEFLTYFQNEAQLEKSRLLSDRFSAERPKGSFSTLEIQRTEQGDSAMYLCASSPEGAPLHFGNGTRLTVT.

This sequence joins TRBV20-1 and TRBJ2-1, with 8 bases matching TRBD2. The CDR3 runs to 14 residues. Germline trimming cut 3 bases from V and 4 bases from J; bases unmatched to any gene: 5. Germline V gives CDR1 DFQATT, CDR2 SNEGSKA (reference sequence). CDR3 in DNA: TGCAGTGCTAGGCTGCGGGGGGAATACAATGAGCAGTTCTTC. This sequence encodes CSARLRGEYNEQFF.

This chain connects TRBV5-1 to TRBJ2-3, with D possibly TRBD2 on 5 matching bases. The CDR3 is 17 amino acids. V dropped 1 base and J dropped 2 bases, with 17 bases sitting between them. Germline V gene lookup returns CDR1 SGHRS and CDR2 YFSETQ. DNA for the CDR3: TGCGCCAGCAGCTTGCCGAGCTCGGGAAGAGCCACAGATACGCAGTATTTT. Protein sequence: CASSLPSSGRATDTQYF. The full variable domain, with the rest looked up from reference TRBV5-1 and TRBJ2-3, is KAGVTQTPRYLIKTRGQQVTLSCSPISGHRSVSWYQQTPGQGLQFLFEYFSETQRNKGNFPGRFSGRQFSNSRSEMNVSTLELGDSALYLCASSLPSSGRATDTQYFGPGTRLTVL.

The chain couples TRBV29-1 to TRBJ2-1; no definite D call. The V and J ends lost 1 base and 9 bases respectively, with 16 bases between them. Germline CDR1 is SQVTM and CDR2 is ANQGSEA. The CDR3 contains 14 residues. The CDR3 region is CSVEVYGYDGEQFF. Written as DNA, the CDR3 is TGCAGCGTTGAAGTTTATGGGTACGACGGTGAGCAGTTCTTC.

The chain couples TRBV7-9 to TRBJ2-2; D ambiguous. The CDR3 covers 12 residues. Trimming took off 5 bases at V and 10 bases at J, with 11 bases between the two ends. Germline loops: CDR1 SEHNR, CDR2 FQNEAQ (reference sequence). The CDR3 here is CASSPDWLELFF. The DNA of the CDR3 is TGTGCCAGCAGCCCCGATTGGTTGGAGCTGTTTTTT.

The rearrangement joins TRBV7-9 to TRBJ1-1, with no clear D. This CDR3 region has 11 residues. Between the trimmed V and J ends, which lost 5 bases and 8 bases, there was a span of 9 bases. The germline CDR1 and CDR2 sequences are SEHNR and FQNEAQ (reference sequence). The CDR3 is CASSPLGEAFF. The CDR3 DNA sequence: TGTGCCAGCAGCCCCCTTGGAGAAGCTTTCTTT.

This clonotype was recorded a few times. The J gene is TRBJ2-1, the V gene TRBV4-1; D gene uncertain. The ends were cut back, 0 bases at V and 5 bases at J, with 17 bases in the middle. The CDR3 spans 17 residues. The V gene's germline CDR1 is MGHRA and CDR2 YSYEKL. CDR3 sequence reads: CASSQDTMAYPNNEQFF. CDR3 DNA: TGCGCCAGCAGCCAAGACACAATGGCTTATCCGAACAATGAGCAGTTCTTC.

V usage is TRBV29-1 and J usage is TRBJ2-6, with TRBD2 identical over 7 bases. V shed 6 bases and J 0 bases; nucleotides not matched to a gene: 11. There are 17 residues in the CDR3. The germline V gene has CDR1 SQVTM and CDR2 ANQGSEA. DNA of the CDR3: TGCAGCGTAGATACCAGGGAGGGGCTCTCTGGGGCCAACGTCCTGACTTTC. It translates to CSVDTREGLSGANVLTF.

This sequence joins TRBV4-1 and TRBJ1-1; D is ambiguous. The CDR3 has 15 residues. Germline V gene data show CDR1 as MGHRA and CDR2 as YSYEKL. The V gene lost 5 bases and the J gene lost 0 bases, with 13 bases spanning the gap. The CDR3 region is CASSTRFGLNTEAFF. For the CDR3, the DNA is TGCGCCAGCAGCACCCGCTTCGGACTGAACACTGAAGCTTTCTTT.

This clonotype occurred a few times. The chain recombines TRBV29-1 with TRBJ2-5, with 7 bases aligning to TRBD2. Germline loops: CDR1 SQVTM, CDR2 ANQGSEA. J lost 5 bases, V lost 4 bases, and 7 bases had no gene match. This CDR3 comprises 13 residues. CDR3 bases: TGCAGCGTTGCAGTTACGGGGGGTGAGACCCAGTACTTC. This encodes CSVAVTGGETQYF.

This clonotype was detected only a few times. The chain carries TRBV4-2 and TRBJ1-5; D remains ambiguous. With 0 bases removed from V and 6 bases from J, the gap between germline ends came to 6 bases. This CDR3 comprises 13 residues. Germline values: CDR1 LGHNA, CDR2 YNFKEQ. CDR3 in DNA: TGTGCCAGCAGCCAAGACCCAGTTCAGCCCCAGCATTTT. Amino acid sequence: CASSQDPVQPQHF.

The rearrangement uses TRBV5-1 and TRBJ2-1; 8 positions match TRBD1. The CDR3 consists of 15 residues. J was trimmed by 8 bases and V by 0 bases; bases with no gene match: 7. Germline CDR1 and CDR2: SGHRS and YFSETQ. The CDR3 region has the DNA TGCGCCAGCAGCTTGGGCGGTCAGGGGGCCGATGAGCAGTTCTTC. Translated: CASSLGGQGADEQFF. The full variable domain, with the rest looked up from reference TRBV5-1 and TRBJ2-1, is KAGVTQTPRYLIKTRGQQVTLSCSPISGHRSVSWYQQTPGQGLQFLFEYFSETQRNKGNFPGRFSGRQFSNSRSEMNVSTLELGDSALYLCASSLGGQGADEQFFGPGTRLTVL.

This clonotype has a handful of counts. This chain uses TRBV3-1 with TRBJ2-1; D might be TRBD2 (5 bases). The CDR3 runs to 17 residues. The germline V gene has CDR1 LGHDT and CDR2 YNNKEL (reference sequence). V lost 0 bases, J lost 0 bases, and 12 bases lay in between. The CDR3 DNA follows: TGTGCCAGCAGCCAAGATCTTTCTAGCAGCTCCTACAATGAGCAGTTCTTC. Encoded protein: CASSQDLSSSSYNEQFF.

The chain uses TRBV5-4 and TRBJ2-5, with 10 positions matching TRBD2. The germline gives CDR1 SGHNT, CDR2 YYREEE (reference sequence). The CDR3 runs 15 residues. J lost 5 bases, V lost 4 bases, and 8 bases had no gene match. In DNA form, the CDR3 reads TGTGCCAGCAGCCAGGGACTAGCGCTACGTGAGACCCAGTACTTC. Residues: CASSQGLALRETQYF.

This clonotype was seen only a few times. This rearrangement joins TRBV4-2 to TRBJ1-1; tentative D call: TRBD1 (5 bases). The germline CDR1 and CDR2 sequences are LGHNA and YNFKEQ. This CDR3 contains 16 residues. The ends were cut back, 4 bases at V and 0 bases at J, with 15 bases in the middle. Here the CDR3 DNA reads TGTGCCAGCAGCCTCAGACCAGGGCCCCTGAACACTGAAGCTTTCTTT. It specifies CASSLRPGPLNTEAFF.

This clonotype occurred a few times. V gene TRBV29-1 combines with J gene TRBJ1-1; D unresolved. The CDR3 is 14 amino acids. Trimming pared 4 bases from V and 0 bases from J, leaving 12 bases between. Germline CDR1 is SQVTM and CDR2 is ANQGSEA. CDR3: CSVAGRTMNTEAFF. In DNA form, the CDR3 reads TGCAGCGTTGCGGGCAGGACCATGAACACTGAAGCTTTCTTT.

The genes are TRBV27 and TRBJ2-5, with a possible D match to TRBD1 (6 bases). The V gene lost 6 bases and the J gene lost 6 bases, with 11 bases spanning the gap. The germline V gene encodes CDR1 MNHEY and CDR2 SMNVEV (reference sequence). The CDR3 loop spans 12 amino acids. The CDR3: CASSAQGQTQYF. The CDR3 nucleotides are TGTGCCAGCAGCGCACAGGGTCAGACCCAGTACTTC.